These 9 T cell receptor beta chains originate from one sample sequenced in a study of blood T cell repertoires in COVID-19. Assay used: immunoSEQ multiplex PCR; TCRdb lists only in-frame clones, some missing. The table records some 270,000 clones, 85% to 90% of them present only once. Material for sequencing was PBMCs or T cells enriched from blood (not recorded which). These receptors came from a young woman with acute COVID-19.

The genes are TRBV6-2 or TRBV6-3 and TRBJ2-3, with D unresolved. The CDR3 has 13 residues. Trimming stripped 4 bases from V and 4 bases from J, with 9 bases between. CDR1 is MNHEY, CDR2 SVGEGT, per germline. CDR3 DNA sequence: TGTGCCAGCAGTTCGGTTAATTCAGATACGCAGTATTTT. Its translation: CASSSVNSDTQYF.

Written as DNA, the CDR3 is TGTGCCAGCAGCCTCCCGACGACAGGGGTTAGCACAGATACGCAGTATTTT. It codes for CASSLPTTGVSTDTQYF. V is TRBV7-3 and J is TRBJ2-3; the match to TRBD1 covers 8 bases. V shed 5 bases and J 0 bases; nucleotides not matched to a gene: 10. Germline V gene data show CDR1 as SGHTA and CDR2 as FQGTGA. The CDR3 extends over 17 amino acids.

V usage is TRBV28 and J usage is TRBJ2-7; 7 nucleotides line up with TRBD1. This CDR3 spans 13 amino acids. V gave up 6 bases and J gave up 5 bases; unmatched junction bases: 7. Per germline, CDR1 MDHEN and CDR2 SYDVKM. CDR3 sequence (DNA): TGTGCCAGCAGGCAAACAGGGGACCACGAGCAGTACTTC. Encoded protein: CASRQTGDHEQYF.

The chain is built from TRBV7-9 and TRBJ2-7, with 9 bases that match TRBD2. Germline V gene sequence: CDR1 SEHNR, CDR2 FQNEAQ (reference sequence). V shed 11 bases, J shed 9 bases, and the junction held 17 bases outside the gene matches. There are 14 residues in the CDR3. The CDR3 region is CAGSATSGPIGQYF. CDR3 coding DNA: TGTGCCGGTTCTGCTACTAGCGGGCCTATAGGGCAGTACTTC.

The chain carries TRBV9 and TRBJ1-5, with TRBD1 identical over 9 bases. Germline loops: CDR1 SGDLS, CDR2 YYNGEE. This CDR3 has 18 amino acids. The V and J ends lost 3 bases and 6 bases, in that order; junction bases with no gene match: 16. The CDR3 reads CASSAPRTGATSGQPQHF. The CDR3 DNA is TGTGCCAGCAGCGCCCCCAGGACAGGGGCCACTTCGGGTCAGCCCCAGCATTTT.

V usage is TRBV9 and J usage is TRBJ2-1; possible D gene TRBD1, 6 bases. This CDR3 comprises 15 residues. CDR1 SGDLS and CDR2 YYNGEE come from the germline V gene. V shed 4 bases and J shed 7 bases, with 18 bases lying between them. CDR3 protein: CASSTRTVLGNEQFF. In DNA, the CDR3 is TGTGCCAGCAGCACCCGGACAGTACTGGGGAATGAGCAGTTCTTC.

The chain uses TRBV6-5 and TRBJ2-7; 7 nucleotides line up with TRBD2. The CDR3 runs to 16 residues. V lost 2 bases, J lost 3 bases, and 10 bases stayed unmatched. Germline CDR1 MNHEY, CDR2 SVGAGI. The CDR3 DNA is TGTGCCAGCAGTTACATCTCAAGCGGGATACTCTACGAGCAGTACTTC. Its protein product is CASSYISSGILYEQYF.

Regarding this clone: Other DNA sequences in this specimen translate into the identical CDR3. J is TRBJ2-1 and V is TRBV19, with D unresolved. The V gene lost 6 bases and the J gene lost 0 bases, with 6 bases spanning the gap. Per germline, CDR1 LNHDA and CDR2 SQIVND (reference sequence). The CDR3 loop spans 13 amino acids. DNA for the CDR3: TGTGCCAGTAGCACTTCCTCCTACAATGAGCAGTTCTTC. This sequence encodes CASSTSSYNEQFF.

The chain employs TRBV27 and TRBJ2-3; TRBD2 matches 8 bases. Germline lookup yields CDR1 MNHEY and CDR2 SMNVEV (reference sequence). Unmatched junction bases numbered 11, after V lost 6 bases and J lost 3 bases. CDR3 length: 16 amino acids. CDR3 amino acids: CASSLDPGLETDTQYF. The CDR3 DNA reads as TGTGCCAGCAGCTTAGACCCGGGACTAGAAACAGATACGCAGTATTTT.